Listed below are T cell receptor beta chains from one sample, sequenced in a study of cytomegalovirus exposure and HLA in healthy donors. Using immunoSEQ multiplex PCR, the repertoire was profiled, and TCRdb retains in-frame clones only, with some absent. The sample lists more than 90,000 clones; about 87% were seen once. The sequenced material came from PBMCs. The receptors shown here come from a man younger than 35 in good health and CMV-seronegative. Each CDR3 is given with its conserved first and last residue. D genes are given only for firm matches. A clone size is listed for some rows: how often the clone was seen (once, few, many), or a class if it is expanded.

cdr3_aa: CASSLRGGQETQYF
cdr3_nt: TGTGCCAGCAGTTTACGCGGGGGGCAAGAGACCCAGTACTTC
v_call: TRBV28
d_call: TRBD2
j_call: TRBJ2-5
clone_size: .

cdr3_aa: CASSGLQGAFFNEQFF
cdr3_nt: TGTGCCAGCAGTGGACTACAGGGGGCCTTCTTCAATGAGCAGTTCTTC
v_call: TRBV28
d_call: TRBD1
j_call: TRBJ2-1
clone_size: .

cdr3_aa: CASRPGTGNVVGYGYTF
cdr3_nt: TGTGCCAGTAGGCCCGGGACAGGGAACGTAGTCGGCTATGGCTACACCTTC
v_call: TRBV19
d_call: TRBD1
j_call: TRBJ1-2
clone_size: .

cdr3_aa: CASSQMLGQGQNIQYF
cdr3_nt: TGTGCCAGCAGCCAGATGCTGGGACAGGGTCAAAACATTCAGTACTTC
v_call: TRBV7-6
d_call: TRBD1
j_call: TRBJ2-4
clone_size: .

cdr3_aa: CASSHGQSRGLGETQYF
cdr3_nt: TGTGCCAGCAGCCACGGCCAATCCAGGGGTTTAGGGGAGACCCAGTACTTC
v_call: TRBV5-4
d_call: .
j_call: TRBJ2-5
clone_size: .

cdr3_aa: CASSYGTTASDAFF
cdr3_nt: TGTGCCAGCAGTTACGGCACGACAGCCTCAGATGCTTTCTTT
v_call: TRBV6-6
d_call: .
j_call: TRBJ1-1
clone_size: .

cdr3_aa: CAWSRGLRLSYEQYF
cdr3_nt: TGTGCCTGGAGTCGGGGACTGCGACTCTCCTACGAGCAGTACTTC
v_call: TRBV30
d_call: .
j_call: TRBJ2-7
clone_size: few

cdr3_aa: CASSDLAGRNTGELFF
cdr3_nt: TGCGCCAGCAGTGATCTGGCGGGCCGGAACACCGGGGAGCTGTTTTTT
v_call: TRBV10-1
d_call: .
j_call: TRBJ2-2
clone_size: .

cdr3_aa: CASRYYRSNQPQHF
cdr3_nt: TGTGCCAGTAGATACTACAGGAGCAATCAGCCCCAGCATTTT
v_call: TRBV19
d_call: .
j_call: TRBJ1-5
clone_size: .

cdr3_aa: CASSYKGVITEAFF
cdr3_nt: TGTGCCAGCAGTTACAAGGGGGTCATCACTGAAGCTTTCTTT
v_call: TRBV6-5
d_call: .
j_call: TRBJ1-1
clone_size: .

cdr3_aa: CSVERWATEAFF
cdr3_nt: TGCAGCGTTGAAAGATGGGCGACTGAAGCTTTCTTT
v_call: TRBV29-1
d_call: .
j_call: TRBJ1-1
clone_size: .

cdr3_aa: CASSHNRDYGYTF
cdr3_nt: TGTGCCAGCAGCCACAACAGGGACTATGGCTACACCTTC
v_call: TRBV11-2
d_call: .
j_call: TRBJ1-2
clone_size: .

cdr3_aa: CASSFRGQSNEKLFF
cdr3_nt: TGTGCCAGCAGCTTCAGGGGGCAGAGTAATGAAAAACTGTTTTTT
v_call: TRBV11-2
d_call: TRBD1
j_call: TRBJ1-4
clone_size: .

cdr3_aa: CASSEVREAGEDTQYF
cdr3_nt: TGTGCCAGCAGTGAGGTCCGGGAGGCCGGAGAAGATACGCAGTATTTT
v_call: TRBV25-1
d_call: TRBD2
j_call: TRBJ2-3
clone_size: .

cdr3_aa: CASSFSDRISGNTIYF
cdr3_nt: TGCGCCAGCAGCTTCTCGGACAGGATCTCTGGAAACACCATATATTTT
v_call: TRBV5-1
d_call: TRBD1
j_call: TRBJ1-3
clone_size: .